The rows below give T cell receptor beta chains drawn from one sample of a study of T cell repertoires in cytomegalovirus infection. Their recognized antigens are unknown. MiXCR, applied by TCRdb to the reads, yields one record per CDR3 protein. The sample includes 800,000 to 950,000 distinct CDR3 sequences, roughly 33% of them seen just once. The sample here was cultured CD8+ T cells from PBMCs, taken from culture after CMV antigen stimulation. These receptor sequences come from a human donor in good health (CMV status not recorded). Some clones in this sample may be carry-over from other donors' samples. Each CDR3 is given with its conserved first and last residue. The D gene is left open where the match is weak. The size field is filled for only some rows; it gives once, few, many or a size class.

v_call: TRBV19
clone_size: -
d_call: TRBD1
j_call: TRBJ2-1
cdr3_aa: CASSAPGQGNGEQFF
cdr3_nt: TGTGCCAGTAGTGCTCCGGGACAGGGCAACGGTGAGCAGTTCTTC

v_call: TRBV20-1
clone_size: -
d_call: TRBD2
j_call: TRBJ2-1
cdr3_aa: CSARIWDRLAGGPEQFF
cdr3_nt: TGCAGTGCTAGAATATGGGACCGACTAGCGGGGGGGCCTGAGCAGTTCTTC

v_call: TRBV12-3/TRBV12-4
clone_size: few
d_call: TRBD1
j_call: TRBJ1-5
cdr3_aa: CASSPGDRGSNQPQHF
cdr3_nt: TGTGCCAGCAGTCCAGGGGACAGGGGGAGCAATCAGCCCCAGCATTTT

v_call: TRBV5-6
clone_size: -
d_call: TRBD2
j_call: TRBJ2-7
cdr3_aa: CASSLRGGNEQYF
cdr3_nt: TGTGCCAGCAGCTTGCGGGGAGGGAACGAGCAGTACTTC

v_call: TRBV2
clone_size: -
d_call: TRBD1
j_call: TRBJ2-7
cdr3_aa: CASRPGQGVSVRSYEQYF
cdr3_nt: TGTGCCAGCAGACCGGGACAGGGAGTGTCGGTCCGCTCCTACGAGCAGTACTTC

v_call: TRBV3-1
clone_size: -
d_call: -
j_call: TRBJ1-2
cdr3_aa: CASSQGAGLNYGYTF
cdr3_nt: TGTGCCAGCAGCCAAGGCGCGGGCCTAAACTATGGCTACACCTTC

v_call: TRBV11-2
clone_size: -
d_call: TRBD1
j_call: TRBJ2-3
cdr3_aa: CASSPPLDRLADTQYF
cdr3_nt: TGTGCCAGCAGCCCGCCTTTGGACAGGCTGGCAGATACGCAGTATTTT

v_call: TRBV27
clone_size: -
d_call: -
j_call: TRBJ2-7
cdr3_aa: CASSLRGQFYEQYF
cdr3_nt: TGTGCCAGCAGCCTCCGAGGACAGTTCTACGAGCAGTACTTC

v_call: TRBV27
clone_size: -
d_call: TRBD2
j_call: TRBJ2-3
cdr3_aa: CASSFGAGGPDTQYF
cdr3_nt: TGTGCCAGCAGTTTTGGGGCGGGGGGGCCGGATACGCAGTATTTT

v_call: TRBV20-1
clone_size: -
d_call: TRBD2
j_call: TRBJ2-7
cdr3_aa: CSARGLAGGRGEQYF
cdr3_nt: TGCAGTGCTAGAGGACTAGCGGGGGGGCGAGGCGAGCAGTACTTC

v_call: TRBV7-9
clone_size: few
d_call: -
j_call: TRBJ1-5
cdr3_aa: CASSLGWQGHLGQPQHF
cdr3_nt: TGTGCCAGCAGCCTGGGGTGGCAGGGACACTTGGGTCAGCCCCAGCATTTT

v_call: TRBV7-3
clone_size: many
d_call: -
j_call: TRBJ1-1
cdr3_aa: CASSLWGMNTEAFF
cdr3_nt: TGTGCCAGCAGCTTATGGGGGATGAACACTGAAGCTTTCTTT

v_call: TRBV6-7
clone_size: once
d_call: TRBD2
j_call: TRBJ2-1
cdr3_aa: CASSPPGLAGGYNEQFF
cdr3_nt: TGTGCCAGCAGTCCCCCGGGACTAGCGGGGGGGTACAATGAGCAGTTCTTC

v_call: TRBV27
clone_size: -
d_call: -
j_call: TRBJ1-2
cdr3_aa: CASSLAGNYYGYTF
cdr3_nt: TGTGCCAGCAGTTTGGCAGGGAACTACTATGGCTACACCTTC